This TCR beta chain was found in a study of cytomegalovirus exposure and HLA in healthy donors (dated 2017 in TCRdb). For the wider study: The 500 to 700 repertoires of the first cohort and the approximately 130 validation repertoires were produced on the same platform, according to a later analysis. The study combined high-throughput TCR immunosequencing, statistical association of individual TCRs with disease status, and machine learning to predict cytomegalovirus infection status. The study was designed to test whether signatures of past pathogen exposure could be identified by cataloging public T cell receptors. Along with the roughly 710-subject first cohort, a separate validation cohort of over a hundred different subjects was used.

Overall results and qualifications from the work: The authors suggested that the approach could potentially be generalized to other disease states and immunological phenotypes. Three of the identified cytomegalovirus-associated TCR beta chains were confirmed in vitro to be specific for cytomegalovirus antigens. A later analysis had no HLA typing for the validation cohort, so co-occurrence there was scored across all 130 or so repertoires. A later analysis found that TCRs clustered in the first cohort also tended to co-occur in the roughly 120 validation repertoires, with more than 90% of cluster scores above 0. The study listed 164 TCR beta chains as associated with cytomegalovirus. Most TCR sequences were seen in very few donors, while some public TCRs were found in many individuals. In both the original and validation cohorts, the classifier was reported to diagnose cytomegalovirus status with high specificity and sensitivity.

Preparation of the library involved the immunoSEQ multiplex PCR assay. Turning to the authors' computational methods: A statistical classification framework was built to diagnose cytomegalovirus status from the catalog of TCR beta chain sequences. Drawn from immuneACCESS, this table holds only the in-frame rearrangements with V and J called that TCRdb kept. Clones are partly lost; checked studies trace under half to an unresolved V gene and leave the rest unexplained. V, J and clone size reflect that table, while D and trimming were determined from the DNA. Within this sample are over 100,000 clones, with 88% of them counted one time only. The ten largest clones represent about 6% of the sample. Its CDR3 holds 14 amino acids, cysteine through phenylalanine. CDR3 DNA only is kept here, 42 bases in frame from base 1. The germline V gene (reference sequence) specifies SEHNR as CDR1 and FQNEAQ as CDR2. V is clipped by 4 bases and J by 0 bases, and the sequence between their germline boundaries is 9 bases long.

The donors belonged to the validation cohort of about 120 subjects, which was separate from the 666-subject first cohort. About this clone itself: Its antigen remains unidentified. Nothing much larger sits one base from this clone, and base qualities are not available.

The clonotype was recovered from a young woman in good health and CMV-seropositive. The receptor chain draws on TRBV7-9 and TRBJ1-2; tentative D gene TRBD1, with 5 bases matching. Sequencing was performed on PBMCs. CDR3 region: CASSSTETNYGYTF. The DNA sequence is as follows: TGTGCCAGCAGCTCGACAGAGACTAACTATGGCTACACCTTC.